The source of this T cell receptor (beta chain) is a study of T and B cells in COVID-19 patients (dated by TCRdb to about 2020). With respect to the entire study: In this study, adaptive immunity was profiled in COVID-19 patients who either had active infection or had recovered, using TRB and IGH repertoire sequencing of peripheral blood. A recovered cohort included some 19 patients who provided 20 to 25 samples, and most of these patients had mild to moderate COVID-19 treated on an outpatient basis. Patients in the recovered cohort had a median age of almost 35 years, compared with just over 65 years for patients in the active-infection cohort. Of the roughly 22 patients in the active-infection cohort, 12 were critically ill and needed mechanical ventilation or ECMO. Of the approximately 21 patients in the active-infection cohort, some 17 had comorbidities associated with unfavorable COVID-19 outcome. The TCR and BCR sequence repository comprised over 35 patients and roughly 69 time points, with over 7 million TCR sequences analysed. A couple of patients were in both the active and recovered cohorts because samples existed from active disease and from after recovery. An age-matched reference group of about 40 healthy donors negative for COVID-19 antibodies was used as the comparison for repertoire analyses. As many as 9 follow-up blood samples were taken per patient, and some of the samples covered different disease stages within the same individual. Paper-wide results and their limitations: Strongly skewed TRBV/TRBJ gene usage was reported in patients with COVID-19. TRB repertoires were found to be highly clonal in active COVID-19, whereas diversity and richness at recovery were found to rise above healthy donor levels. The reported TCR clusters were said to need prospective validation before any clinical use. Specific T cell subsets (CD4+/Treg/CD8+) and sorted SARS-CoV-2-responsive or tetramer+ T cells had not yet been sequenced, and these experiments were ongoing. The cohort was judged too small for assessing how HLA contributes to COVID-19 susceptibility or severity. The recovered cohort had some 2,500 exclusive TCR clusters, including 31 low-pGen clusters. Blood samples from mildly ill patients during symptoms and early samples from severe cases were scarce.

The sequencing machine was an Illumina MiSeq. TRB rearrangements were amplified by multiplex PCR with BIOMED2 TRB-A/B primer pools. Illumina-compatible adapters and 7-nucleotide sample barcodes were added to the amplicons in two consecutive PCRs. All library PCRs used Phusion HS II polymerase. Amplicons were purified from gel with the NucleoSpin Gel and PCR Clean-up kit, quantified on Qubit, and pooled at about 3.7 nM. Before Illumina next-generation sequencing, the quality of the amplicon pool was assessed on an Agilent 2100 Bioanalyzer. From the authors' description of their analysis: Annotation of TRB rearrangements was done in MiXCR 3.0.8 with the default MiXCR reference library. Sequences with fewer than 2 reads and non-productive reads were filtered out, and every unique CDR3 nucleotide sequence was treated as a single clone. R 3.5.1 was used to calculate clonality, diversity, richness and V-J gene usage. GLIPH2 was used to cluster TCRs by CDR3 similarity, and OLGA was used to calculate generation probabilities. GLIPH2 clusters were kept only when the clusters contained at least four unique TCR clonotypes present in at least three individuals. TCRdb reworked the public reads: Q25 trimming with fastp, MiXCR clone assembly, productive beta chains retained. Identical CDR3 protein sequences are pooled into one entry, listed with their most common genes and DNA. TCRdb, not the original authors, processed these V and J calls. Across this sample there are 6,400 or so distinct CDR3 sequences, with 20% to 30% seen only once. The biggest ten clones account for approximately 10% of the sample.

Genomic DNA extracted from blood, in amounts of about 220-500 ng, served as the starting material for amplifying TRB repertoires. In the germline V gene, CDR1 corresponds to SGHTA and CDR2 to FQGNSA. Its CDR3 holds 20 amino acids, cysteine through phenylalanine. The only DNA kept is the CDR3, 60 bases in frame from the first base. V lost 5 bases and J lost 10 bases, and the count of bases not matched to a germline gene is 22. This clonotype has a handful of counts. The specificity of this receptor is unknown. Per-nucleotide qualities are absent, and no much larger clonotype sits a single base away. The chain is encoded by TRBV7-2 joined to TRBJ2-1, with 14 bases in between that match TRBD2. This TCR came from a human donor with active COVID-19. The sequenced sample was blood. DNA sequence: TGTGCCAGCAGCCCGCAACCCGGGACTAGCGGGAGACGGCAAATCGGAGAGCAGTTCTTC. Its protein reads: CASSPQPGTSGRRQIGEQFF.